This entry is about one TCR beta chain. The antigen is unknown. This sample also contains other DNA sequences that code for the same CDR3. One heparinised draw, averaging roughly 100 mL, was taken per donor. Each of the CD4+ naive, central memory, regulatory and stem cell-like memory populations was sorted via CD45RO/CCR7/CD25/CD127/CD95/CD27. The data were taken from a study of beta chain features in type 1 diabetes. Background on the study: What patients shared with healthy donors was a similar profile of age, gender and cell yields. Study-wide findings and caveats: There was a moderate but significant shortening of TCRB CDR3s in all four CD4+ subsets of Type 1 diabetes patients.

The isolated RNA, all of it, was reverse transcribed, so expressed TCRB transcripts were what got sequenced. Produced via immunoSEQ multiplex PCR; TCRdb's table is partial and in-frame only. Of around 600,000 clones listed, 9.5% to 15% are singletons. The sequencing sample was made of naive CD4+ T cells from blood. This sequence was found in a man aged 25 to 45 with type 1 diabetes.

As DNA, the CDR3 is TGTGCCAGCAGCTTCGGGACAGATACCTACGAGCAGTACTTC. Amino acids: CASSFGTDTYEQYF. The rearrangement uses TRBV7-2 and TRBJ2-7; 7 bases fit TRBD1. CDR3 size: 14 residues. J was trimmed by 2 bases and V by 3 bases; bases with no gene match: 4. Looked up from germline, CDR1 is SGHTA and CDR2 is FQGNSA.